The 32 T cell receptor beta chains listed next were all sequenced from one sample in a study of blood T cell repertoires in COVID-19. Using immunoSEQ multiplex PCR, the repertoire was profiled, and TCRdb retains in-frame clones only, with some absent. The data show roughly 70,000 clones, approximately 86% seen once. Source material: peripheral blood. The receptors were sampled from a man older than 75 with COVID-19, enrolled during active disease.

As for this clone: The same CDR3 also results from other DNA sequences found in this sample. V usage is TRBV11-2 and J usage is TRBJ2-3; TRBD2 agrees at 7 bases. The CDR3 runs 14 residues. The germline CDR1 and CDR2 sequences are SGHAT and FQNNGV. V lost 5 bases, J lost 3 bases, and 5 bases stayed unmatched. For the CDR3, the DNA is TGTGCCAGCAGCGGGGGGGGTGGGACAGATACGCAGTATTTT. As protein: CASSGGGGTDTQYF.

CDR3 sequence reads: CASSTGGYTEAFF. The CDR3 DNA reads as TGTGCCAGCAGCACCGGGGGGTACACTGAAGCTTTCTTT. The rearrangement uses TRBV9 and TRBJ1-1; D perhaps matches TRBD1 (5 bases). The CDR3 is made up of 13 amino acids. Germline V gene data show CDR1 as SGDLS and CDR2 as YYNGEE. Trimming shortened V by 4 bases and J by 3 bases, and 10 bases separated the two germline ends.

CDR3 nucleotide sequence: TGTGCCAGCAGTGAAGGAAGGGGAACCCCCTCCTACGAGCAGTACTTC. Translating it yields CASSEGRGTPSYEQYF. This chain uses TRBV6-1 with TRBJ2-7; weak D call: TRBD1 (5 bases). This CDR3 contains 16 residues. The V gene's germline CDR1 is MNHNS and CDR2 SASEGT. V was shortened by 1 base and J by 0 bases, with 13 bases between the two germline ends.

This clone occurred once. V usage is TRBV27 and J usage is TRBJ2-2; D not resolved. The V and J ends lost 4 bases and 5 bases respectively, with 8 bases between them. Germline values: CDR1 MNHEY, CDR2 SMNVEV (reference sequence). This CDR3 contains 13 residues. The CDR3 sequence is CASSWSWTGELFF. The CDR3 DNA is TGTGCCAGCAGTTGGAGTTGGACCGGGGAGCTGTTTTTT.

V and J are TRBV2 and TRBJ1-3; TRBD1 agrees at 10 bases. CDR1 is SNHLY and CDR2 is FYNNEI in the germline V gene. The CDR3 consists of 16 residues. The trim removed 6 bases at V and 3 bases at J, leaving 8 bases unmatched. The CDR3 sequence: CASRRQGASLGNTIYF. For the CDR3, the DNA is TGTGCCAGCAGACGACAGGGGGCGAGTCTTGGAAACACCATATATTTT.

This rearrangement joins TRBV6-1 to TRBJ1-4; D uncertain. V lost 2 bases, J lost 7 bases, and 5 bases lay in between. Per the germline V gene, CDR1 is MNHNS and CDR2 is SASEGT. This CDR3 is built from 12 residues. CDR3 DNA: TGTGCCAGCAGTGAACTTCTTGAAAAACTGTTTTTT. Amino acids: CASSELLEKLFF.

The J gene is TRBJ1-1, the V gene TRBV7-8; the D gene is possibly TRBD1 (6 bases). Trimming took 1 base from V and 2 from J, leaving 11 bases between them. The length of the CDR3 is 15 residues. Germline V gene sequence: CDR1 SGHVS, CDR2 FQNEAQ. In DNA, the CDR3 is TGTGCCAGCAGCTTAGTTGCAGGGGTAAACACTGAAGCTTTCTTT. Translating it yields CASSLVAGVNTEAFF.

V usage is TRBV5-6 and J usage is TRBJ1-2, with 8 bases that match TRBD1. V shed 5 bases and J 4 bases; nucleotides not matched to a gene: 7. The CDR3 contains 14 residues. Germline V lookup: CDR1 SGHDT, CDR2 YYEEEE. CDR3 protein: CASRQGARGYGYTF. As DNA, the CDR3 is TGTGCCAGCAGGCAGGGGGCGCGGGGCTATGGCTACACCTTC.

The chain uses TRBV6-5 and TRBJ2-7; TRBD1 aligns across 7 bases. CDR1 is MNHEY, CDR2 SVGAGI, per germline. CDR3 length: 13 residues. The ends lost 5 bases at V and 6 bases at J; junction bases unmatched: 7. Here the CDR3 reads CASSQGVLGEQYF. CDR3 DNA: TGTGCCAGCAGTCAGGGGGTGCTCGGCGAGCAGTACTTC.

This clone was detected only once. The chain is built from TRBV27 and TRBJ2-5, with D possibly TRBD1 on 8 matching bases. Germline V gene lookup returns CDR1 MNHEY and CDR2 SMNVEV (reference sequence). The CDR3 contains 14 residues. V was cut by 5 bases and J by 2 bases, with 12 bases left in between. CDR3 sequence: CASSKRDRQETQYF. CDR3 bases: TGTGCCAGCAGTAAGCGGGACAGGCAAGAGACCCAGTACTTC.

The chain couples TRBV5-6 to TRBJ1-1; D unresolved. The CDR3 is 13 residues long. Deletions cut 2 bases from V and 10 bases from J, with 15 bases between. CDR1 is SGHDT and CDR2 is YYEEEE in the germline V gene. The CDR3 coding sequence is TGTGCCAGCAGCTTTCGTTGGCAGTTTGCAGCTTTCTTT. Translation: CASSFRWQFAAFF. Based on the CDR3 plus reference TRBV5-6 and TRBJ1-1, the full variable domain is DAGVTQSPTHLIKTRGQQVTLRCSPKSGHDTVSWYQQALGQGPQFIFQYYEEEERQRGNFPDRFSGHQFPNYSSELNVNALLLGDSALYLCASSFRWQFAAFFGQGTRLTVV.

V is TRBV4-2 and J is TRBJ1-4, with D tentatively TRBD1 (5 bases). The V gene's germline CDR1 is LGHNA and CDR2 YNFKEQ. Trimming removed 0 bases from V and 0 bases from J, with 11 bases in between. CDR3 length equals 17 residues. CDR3 in amino acids: CASSQDPARATNEKLFF. In DNA form, the CDR3 reads TGTGCCAGCAGCCAAGATCCGGCCAGGGCAACTAATGAAAAACTGTTTTTT.

This chain links TRBV20-1 with TRBJ1-2; maybe TRBD1 (5 bases). The V gene's germline CDR1 is DFQATT and CDR2 SNEGSKA (reference sequence). The CDR3 has 13 amino acids. Trimming took 3 bases from V and 4 from J, leaving 12 bases between them. As DNA, the CDR3 is TGCAGTGCTAGTCTTGGGGCTACCTATGGCTACACCTTC. Translation: CSASLGATYGYTF.

A remark on this clone: The same CDR3 also results from other DNA sequences found in this sample. The chain is built from TRBV24-1 and TRBJ2-5; 9 bases map to TRBD1. The germline V gene encodes CDR1 KGHDR and CDR2 SFDVKD. The CDR3 runs to 15 residues. V gave up 3 bases and J gave up 1 base; unmatched junction bases: 2. This chain's CDR3 is CATSDPTGGQETQYF. The CDR3 DNA is TGTGCCACCAGTGATCCGACAGGGGGCCAAGAGACCCAGTACTTC.

The chain recombines TRBV6-6 with TRBJ2-5, with D possibly being TRBD2 (5 bases). V lost 6 bases to trimming and J lost 4 bases, with 18 bases between them. The germline V gene encodes CDR1 MNHNY and CDR2 SVGAGI (reference sequence). CDR3 length equals 15 residues. CDR3 protein: CASRWSGELGETQYF. The CDR3 DNA is TGTGCCAGCAGGTGGTCCGGGGAGTTAGGAGAGACCCAGTACTTC.

The chain links TRBV6-5 to TRBJ2-7, with TRBD1 matching 7 bases. J was trimmed by 1 base and V by 8 bases; bases with no gene match: 5. The CDR3 is made up of 13 amino acids. From germline, CDR1 is MNHEY and CDR2 SVGAGI. Here the CDR3 reads CASLEGQSYEQYF. The CDR3 DNA reads as TGTGCCAGCCTAGAGGGACAGTCCTACGAGCAGTACTTC.

This rearrangement joins TRBV19 to TRBJ1-4; D not resolved. The CDR3 is 16 residues long. Trimming took 5 bases from V and 0 from J, leaving 13 bases between them. Germline lookup yields CDR1 LNHDA and CDR2 SQIVND (reference sequence). CDR3 sequence reads: CASSLRLVATNEKLFF. CDR3 sequence (DNA): TGTGCCAGTAGTCTACGTTTAGTTGCAACTAATGAAAAACTGTTTTTT.

CDR3 nucleotides: TGTGCCAGCAATGCAGATGCAACTAATGAAAAACTGTTTTTT. This sequence encodes CASNADATNEKLFF. V gene TRBV2 combines with J gene TRBJ1-4, with D unclear. The V end was cut by 7 bases, the J end by 0 bases, with 9 bases between. From germline, CDR1 is SNHLY and CDR2 FYNNEI. The CDR3 runs to 14 residues. Drawing the rest from reference TRBV2 and TRBJ1-4, the complete variable domain is EPEVTQTPSHQVTQMGQEVILRCVPISNHLYFYWYRQILGQKVEFLVSFYNNEISEKSEIFDDQFSVERPDGSNFTLKIRSTKLEDSAMYFCASNADATNEKLFFGSGTQLSVL.

This rearrangement joins TRBV5-6 to TRBJ2-5, with D perhaps TRBD1 (5 bases). V lost 7 bases, J lost 4 bases, and 20 bases lay in between. The length of the CDR3 is 15 residues. CDR1 and CDR2 (germline): SGHDT, YYEEEE. The CDR3 DNA follows: TGTGCCAGCTCCGACCGAGGAATTGGGGCAGAGACCCAGTACTTC. Translation gives CASSDRGIGAETQYF.

This clone was recorded a few times. The chain joins TRBV5-4 to TRBJ2-7; the match to TRBD1 covers 10 bases. CDR1 and CDR2 (germline): SGHNT, YYREEE (reference sequence). This CDR3 region has 14 residues. The V gene end was trimmed by 3 bases and the J gene end by 1 base; junction bases not matched to a gene: 1. The CDR3 sequence: CASSSDRGSYEQYF. The CDR3 nucleotides read TGTGCCAGCAGCTCGGACAGGGGGTCCTACGAGCAGTACTTC.

This chain uses TRBV18 with TRBJ1-5; 7 bases fit TRBD1. Germline-derived CDR1 and CDR2 are KGHSH and LQKENI. This CDR3 comprises 14 residues. V lost 2 bases and J lost 5; bases outside the gene matches: 3. CDR3 protein: CASSPEQGDQPQHF. As DNA, the CDR3 is TGTGCCAGCTCACCAGAGCAGGGGGATCAGCCCCAGCATTTT. The full variable domain, completed using reference TRBV18 and TRBJ1-5, is NAGVMQNPRHLVRRRGQEARLRCSPMKGHSHVYWYRQLPEEGLKFMVYLQKENIIDESGMPKERFSAEFPKEGPSILRIQQVVRGDSAAYFCASSPEQGDQPQHFGDGTRLSIL.

CDR3 in DNA: TGTGCCAGCAGCCCCCGGACTAGCGGGGTGATGCACGAGCAGTACTTC. It codes for CASSPRTSGVMHEQYF. V is TRBV7-3 and J is TRBJ2-7, with TRBD2 matching over 12 bases. CDR3 length: 16 amino acids. With V trimmed by 5 bases and J by 5 bases, 10 bases remained unmatched. Germline CDR1 reads SGHTA; CDR2 reads FQGTGA.

The V and J genes are TRBV2 and TRBJ2-5; TRBD2 might be the D (6 bases). From germline, CDR1 is SNHLY and CDR2 FYNNEI. The CDR3 length is 14 residues. The V end lost 4 bases, the J end lost 4 bases, and 13 bases lay between the germline ends. Here the CDR3 DNA reads TGTGCCAGCAGTGTTCGGGGGATGGGAGAGACCCAGTACTTC. This codes for CASSVRGMGETQYF. Using reference TRBV2 and TRBJ2-5 for the parts outside the CDR3, the full variable domain is EPEVTQTPSHQVTQMGQEVILRCVPISNHLYFYWYRQILGQKVEFLVSFYNNEISEKSEIFDDQFSVERPDGSNFTLKIRSTKLEDSAMYFCASSVRGMGETQYFGPGTRLLVL.

The V and J genes are TRBV18 and TRBJ1-2; 7 bases fit TRBD1. The V gene end was trimmed by 3 bases and the J gene end by 2 bases; junction bases not matched to a gene: 6. The CDR3 contains 15 residues. Per the germline V gene, CDR1 is KGHSH and CDR2 is LQKENI. The CDR3 DNA sequence: TGTGCCAGCTCACCTGACCTGACAGGGAACTATGGCTACACCTTC. It is translated as CASSPDLTGNYGYTF. Full variable domain (remainder filled in from reference TRBV18 and TRBJ1-2): NAGVMQNPRHLVRRRGQEARLRCSPMKGHSHVYWYRQLPEEGLKFMVYLQKENIIDESGMPKERFSAEFPKEGPSILRIQQVVRGDSAAYFCASSPDLTGNYGYTFGSGTRLTVV.

The chain employs TRBV6-5 and TRBJ1-6; no reliable D call. CDR1 and CDR2 from the germline V gene are MNHEY and SVGAGI. The V end was cut by 5 bases, the J end by 8 bases, with 10 bases between. CDR3 length: 13 amino acids. The CDR3 protein is CASSPRTDSPLHF. Here the CDR3 DNA reads TGTGCCAGCAGTCCACGAACGGATTCACCCCTCCACTTT.

This clone is a singleton in its sample. The chain recombines TRBV5-1 with TRBJ1-4; D is undetermined. Germline assignment: CDR1 SGHRS and CDR2 YFSETQ. V was cut by 4 bases and J by 1 base, with 5 bases left in between. CDR3 length equals 13 residues. The CDR3 loop reads CASSPLTNEKLFF. The CDR3 coding sequence is TGCGCCAGCAGCCCCCTAACTAATGAAAAACTGTTTTTT.

The chain is built from TRBV19 and TRBJ2-2, with 8 bases that match TRBD2. V gave up 6 bases and J gave up 5 bases; unmatched junction bases: 2. Germline CDR1 LNHDA, CDR2 SQIVND (reference sequence). The CDR3 consists of 13 residues. CDR3 DNA sequence: TGTGCCAGTAGGCGGGAGGTTACCGGGGAGCTGTTTTTT. It specifies CASRREVTGELFF.

V gene TRBV29-1 combines with J gene TRBJ1-3; D uncertain. From germline, CDR1 is SQVTM and CDR2 ANQGSEA. The length of the CDR3 is 15 residues. Deletions cut 7 bases from V and 0 bases from J, with 16 bases between. This CDR3 reads CSAAGEINSGNTIYF. In nucleotides, the CDR3 is TGCAGCGCTGCCGGGGAGATCAACTCTGGAAACACCATATATTTT.

The rearrangement links TRBV9 to TRBJ1-4; possible D gene TRBD1, 5 bases. This CDR3 is 15 amino acids long. Germline V CDR1 and CDR2: SGDLS, YYNGEE. V lost 0 bases to trimming and J lost 3 bases, with 9 bases between them. CDR3 sequence: CASSVEAGSNEKLFF. The CDR3 DNA is TGTGCCAGCAGCGTAGAGGCAGGGTCTAATGAAAAACTGTTTTTT. Full variable domain (rest looked up from reference TRBV9 and TRBJ1-4): DSGVTQTPKHLITATGQRVTLRCSPRSGDLSVYWYQQSLDQGLQFLIQYYNGEERAKGNILERFSAQQFPDLHSELNLSSLELGDSALYFCASSVEAGSNEKLFFGSGTQLSVL.

The chain joins TRBV18 to TRBJ2-7; 9 nucleotides line up with TRBD1. Germline lookup yields CDR1 KGHSH and CDR2 LQKENI. There are 13 residues in the CDR3. V was clipped by 6 bases and J by 4 bases; unmatched bases: 4. The CDR3 nucleotides are TGTGCCAGCTCGTGGACAGGGGCATACGAGCAGTACTTC. It codes for CASSWTGAYEQYF.

The V and J genes are TRBV7-2 and TRBJ2-3; 14 bases align to TRBD2. V lost 2 bases and J lost 4; bases outside the gene matches: 11. This CDR3 is 19 amino acids long. Germline V gene lookup returns CDR1 SGHTA and CDR2 FQGNSA. The CDR3 protein is CASSLTVGLAGGGADTQYF. For the CDR3, the DNA is TGTGCCAGCAGCTTAACCGTTGGACTAGCGGGGGGTGGTGCAGATACGCAGTATTTT.

A single count supports this clone. This rearrangement joins TRBV9 to TRBJ1-1; 12 bases are a match to TRBD1. Germline lookup yields CDR1 SGDLS and CDR2 YYNGEE. V was clipped by 6 bases and J by 0 bases; unmatched bases: 6. This CDR3 has 16 amino acids. The CDR3 DNA is TGTGCCAGCACCCCCGGGACAGGGGGCATGAACACTGAAGCTTTCTTT. It codes for CASTPGTGGMNTEAFF. Based on the CDR3 plus reference TRBV9 and TRBJ1-1, the full variable domain is DSGVTQTPKHLITATGQRVTLRCSPRSGDLSVYWYQQSLDQGLQFLIQYYNGEERAKGNILERFSAQQFPDLHSELNLSSLELGDSALYFCASTPGTGGMNTEAFFGQGTRLTVV.